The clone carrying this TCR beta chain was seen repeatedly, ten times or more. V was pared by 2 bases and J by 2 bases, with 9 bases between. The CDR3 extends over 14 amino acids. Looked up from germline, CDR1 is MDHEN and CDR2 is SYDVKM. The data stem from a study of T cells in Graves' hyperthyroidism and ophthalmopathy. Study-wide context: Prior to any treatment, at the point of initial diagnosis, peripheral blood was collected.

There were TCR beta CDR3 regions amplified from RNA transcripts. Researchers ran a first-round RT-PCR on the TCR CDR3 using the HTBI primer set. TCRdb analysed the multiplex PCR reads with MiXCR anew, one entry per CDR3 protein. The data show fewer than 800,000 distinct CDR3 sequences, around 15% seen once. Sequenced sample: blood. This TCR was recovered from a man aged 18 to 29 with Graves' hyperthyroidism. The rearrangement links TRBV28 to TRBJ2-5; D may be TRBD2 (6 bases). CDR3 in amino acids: CASSLSGWQETQYF. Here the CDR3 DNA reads TGTGCCAGCAGTTTAAGCGGGTGGCAAGAGACCCAGTACTTC.